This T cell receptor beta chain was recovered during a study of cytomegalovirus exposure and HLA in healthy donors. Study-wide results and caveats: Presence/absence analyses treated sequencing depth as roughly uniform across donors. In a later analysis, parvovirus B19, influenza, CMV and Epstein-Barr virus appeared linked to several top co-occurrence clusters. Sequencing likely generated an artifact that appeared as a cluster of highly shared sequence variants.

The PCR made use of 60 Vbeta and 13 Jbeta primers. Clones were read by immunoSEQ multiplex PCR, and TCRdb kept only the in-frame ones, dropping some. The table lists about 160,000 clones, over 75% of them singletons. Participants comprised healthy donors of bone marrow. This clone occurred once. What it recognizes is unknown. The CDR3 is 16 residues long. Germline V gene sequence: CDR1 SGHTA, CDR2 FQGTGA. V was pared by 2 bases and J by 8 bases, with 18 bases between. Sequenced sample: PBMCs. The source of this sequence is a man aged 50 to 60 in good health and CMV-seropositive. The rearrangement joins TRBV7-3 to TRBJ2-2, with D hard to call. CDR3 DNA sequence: TGTGCCAGCAGCTTATTGGCCCCCCTCTCACCGGGGGAGCTGTTTTTT. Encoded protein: CASSLLAPLSPGELFF.